These T cell receptor beta chains were read from a single sample in a study of cytotoxic CD8 clonotypes in ibrutinib-treated CLL. Here immunoSEQ multiplex PCR was the method, and the copy in TCRdb shows in-frame clones only, minus some. The repertoire includes over 250,000 clones, approximately 76% of them detected once, and roughly 5% sits in the top ten. The source was PBMCs, collected at disease progression, from a patient treated with ibrutinib. These receptors all stem from a human donor with chronic lymphocytic leukemia. CDR3s include the opening cysteine and the closing phenylalanine or tryptophan. D genes are given only for firm matches. Expanded clones are given a class, and other clones once, few, many or no size at all.

v_call: TRBV5-5
clone_size: -
j_call: TRBJ2-1
d_call: TRBD2
cdr3_aa: CASSFLAAPFWYNEQFF

v_call: TRBV19
clone_size: -
j_call: TRBJ1-1
d_call: -
cdr3_aa: CASSMWGVRNTEAFF

v_call: TRBV29-1
clone_size: -
j_call: TRBJ2-7
d_call: TRBD1
cdr3_aa: CSVVVGQGTLLSYEQYF

v_call: TRBV28
clone_size: -
j_call: TRBJ2-7
d_call: -
cdr3_aa: CASGPYEQYF

v_call: TRBV4-3
clone_size: -
j_call: TRBJ1-1
d_call: -
cdr3_aa: CASSQSRVSGPTFF

v_call: TRBV27
clone_size: -
j_call: TRBJ2-7
d_call: TRBD1
cdr3_aa: CASSLGQGAYEQYF

v_call: TRBV7-6
clone_size: -
j_call: TRBJ2-7
d_call: -
cdr3_aa: CASSRAGRYYEQYF

v_call: TRBV9
clone_size: few
j_call: TRBJ1-2
d_call: -
cdr3_aa: CASSPRLIDNYGYTF

v_call: TRBV7-8
clone_size: once
j_call: TRBJ1-3
d_call: TRBD1
cdr3_aa: CASSLGPGGSGNTIYF

v_call: TRBV2
clone_size: -
j_call: TRBJ1-5
d_call: -
cdr3_aa: CASTERTKYQPQHF

v_call: TRBV9
clone_size: few
j_call: TRBJ2-7
d_call: -
cdr3_aa: CASSVGQSYEQYF

v_call: TRBV29-1
clone_size: once
j_call: TRBJ2-1
d_call: TRBD2
cdr3_aa: CSVEGGGAGGEQFF

v_call: TRBV5-4
clone_size: -
j_call: TRBJ1-2
d_call: -
cdr3_aa: CASSLGRAGNGYTF

v_call: TRBV29-1
clone_size: -
j_call: TRBJ2-7
d_call: -
cdr3_aa: CSVLGLNEQYF

v_call: TRBV7-3
clone_size: few
j_call: TRBJ2-1
d_call: -
cdr3_aa: CASSQAYNEQFF

v_call: TRBV25-1
clone_size: -
j_call: TRBJ2-7
d_call: -
cdr3_aa: CASSGGGEQYF

v_call: TRBV19
clone_size: -
j_call: TRBJ1-1
d_call: -
cdr3_aa: CASSTVRGWNTEAFF

v_call: TRBV29-1
clone_size: few
j_call: TRBJ1-3
d_call: -
cdr3_aa: CSVERGNTIYF

v_call: TRBV10-1
clone_size: -
j_call: TRBJ1-5
d_call: -
cdr3_aa: CASSDGGPPQHF

v_call: TRBV27
clone_size: -
j_call: TRBJ2-3
d_call: TRBD1
cdr3_aa: CASRGPGQPTDTQYF

v_call: TRBV6-5
clone_size: -
j_call: TRBJ1-2
d_call: -
cdr3_aa: CASSADDRTHGYTF

v_call: TRBV9
clone_size: -
j_call: TRBJ2-1
d_call: TRBD2
cdr3_aa: CASSLNLRLADYNEQFF

v_call: TRBV5-5
clone_size: -
j_call: TRBJ2-7
d_call: TRBD1
cdr3_aa: CASSIQFTGATAYEQYF

v_call: TRBV19
clone_size: few
j_call: TRBJ1-3
d_call: -
cdr3_aa: CASSPGNTIYF

v_call: TRBV7-8
clone_size: -
j_call: TRBJ2-3
d_call: -
cdr3_aa: CASSQSEDTDTQYF

v_call: TRBV7-2
clone_size: few
j_call: TRBJ1-5
d_call: -
cdr3_aa: CASSFEVAGNQPQHF

v_call: TRBV9
clone_size: -
j_call: TRBJ2-7
d_call: TRBD1
cdr3_aa: CASSVETGTGTYEQYF

v_call: TRBV28
clone_size: -
j_call: TRBJ1-5
d_call: -
cdr3_aa: CASSLWTTVNQPQHF

v_call: TRBV9
clone_size: -
j_call: TRBJ2-7
d_call: -
cdr3_aa: CASSVGVGEQYF